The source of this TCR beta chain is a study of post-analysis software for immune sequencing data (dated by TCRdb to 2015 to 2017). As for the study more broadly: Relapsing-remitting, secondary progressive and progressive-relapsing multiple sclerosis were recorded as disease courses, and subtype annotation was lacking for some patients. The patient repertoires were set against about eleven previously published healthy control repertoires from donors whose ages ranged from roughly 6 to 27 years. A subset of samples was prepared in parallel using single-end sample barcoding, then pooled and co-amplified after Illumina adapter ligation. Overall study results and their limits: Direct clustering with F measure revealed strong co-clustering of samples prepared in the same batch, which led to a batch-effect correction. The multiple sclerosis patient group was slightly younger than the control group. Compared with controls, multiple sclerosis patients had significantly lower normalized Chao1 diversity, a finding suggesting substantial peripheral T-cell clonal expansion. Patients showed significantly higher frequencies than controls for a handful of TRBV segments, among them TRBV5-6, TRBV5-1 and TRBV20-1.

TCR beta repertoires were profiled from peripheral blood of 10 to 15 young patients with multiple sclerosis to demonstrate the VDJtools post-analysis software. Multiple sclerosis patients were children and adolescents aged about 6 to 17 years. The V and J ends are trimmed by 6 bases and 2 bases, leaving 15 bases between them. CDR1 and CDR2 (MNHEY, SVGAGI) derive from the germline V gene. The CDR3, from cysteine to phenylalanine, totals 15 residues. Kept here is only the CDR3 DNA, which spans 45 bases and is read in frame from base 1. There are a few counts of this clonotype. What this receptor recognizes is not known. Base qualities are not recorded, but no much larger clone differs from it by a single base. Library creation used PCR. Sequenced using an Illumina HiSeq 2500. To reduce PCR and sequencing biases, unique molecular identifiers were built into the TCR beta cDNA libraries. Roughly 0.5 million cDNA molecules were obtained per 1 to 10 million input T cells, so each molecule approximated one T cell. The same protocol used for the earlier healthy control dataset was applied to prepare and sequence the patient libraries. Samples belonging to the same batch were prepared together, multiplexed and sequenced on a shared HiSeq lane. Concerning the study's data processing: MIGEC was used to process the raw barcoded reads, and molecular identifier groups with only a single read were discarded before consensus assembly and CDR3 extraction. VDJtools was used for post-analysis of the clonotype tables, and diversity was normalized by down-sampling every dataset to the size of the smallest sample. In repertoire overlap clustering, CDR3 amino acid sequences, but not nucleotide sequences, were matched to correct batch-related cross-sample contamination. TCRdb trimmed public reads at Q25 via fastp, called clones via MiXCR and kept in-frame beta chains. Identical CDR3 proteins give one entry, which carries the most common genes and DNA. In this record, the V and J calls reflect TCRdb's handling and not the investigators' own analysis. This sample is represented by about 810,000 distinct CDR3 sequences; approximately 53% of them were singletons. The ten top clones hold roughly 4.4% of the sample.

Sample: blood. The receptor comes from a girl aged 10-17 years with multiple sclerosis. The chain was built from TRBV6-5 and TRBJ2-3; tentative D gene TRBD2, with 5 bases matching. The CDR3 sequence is CASSTLAEATDTQYF. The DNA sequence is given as TGTGCCAGCAGCACTCTCGCGGAGGCCACAGATACGCAGTATTTT.